What follows are 8 T cell receptor beta chains derived from one specimen sequenced in a study of shared clonotypes between healthy human individuals. Profiled with immunoSEQ multiplex PCR; TCRdb holds only in-frame clones, not every one. The sample lists about 1.5 million clones; nearly 99% were seen once. The material sequenced was naive CD4+ T cells sorted from blood. Noted subset: CD45RA+ positively selected. Source of these receptors: a young man in good health.

The rearrangement uses TRBV5-4 and TRBJ1-2; TRBD1 aligns across 7 bases. Germline V gives CDR1 SGHNT, CDR2 YYREEE (reference sequence). The V and J ends lost 0 bases and 8 bases, in that order; junction bases with no gene match: 10. The CDR3 consists of 15 residues. CDR3 protein: CASSLAEQGPSGYTF. Here the CDR3 DNA reads TGTGCCAGCAGCTTGGCCGAACAGGGGCCTTCGGGCTACACCTTC. The variable domain in full, completed from reference TRBV5-4 and TRBJ1-2, reads ETGVTQSPTHLIKTRGQQVTLRCSSQSGHNTVSWYQQALGQGPQFIFQYYREEENGRGNFPPRFSGLQFPNYSSELNVNALELDDSALYLCASSLAEQGPSGYTFGSGTRLTVV.

The V gene is TRBV6-5, the J gene TRBJ1-3; 8 bases fit TRBD1. This CDR3 spans 14 amino acids. The germline gives CDR1 MNHEY, CDR2 SVGAGI. Trimming at V came to 6 bases and at J to 4 bases, leaving 5 bases not matched to a gene. The CDR3 spells CASRRTGTGNTIYF. The CDR3 coding sequence is TGTGCCAGCAGGAGGACAGGGACCGGAAACACCATATATTTT.

This chain links TRBV5-1 with TRBJ2-7; unclear D gene. CDR3 length: 11 residues. Germline V lookup: CDR1 SGHRS, CDR2 YFSETQ. V was clipped by 2 bases and J by 6 bases, with 6 bases between them. DNA for the CDR3: TGCGCCAGCAGCTTTGGCGGCGAGCAGTACTTC. Protein sequence: CASSFGGEQYF.

In the case of this clone: This sample also contains other DNA sequences that code for the same CDR3. The chain links TRBV7-2 to TRBJ2-1; D perhaps matches TRBD1 (5 bases). Germline CDR1 SGHTA, CDR2 FQGNSA. The CDR3 totals 15 residues. With 4 bases removed from V and 0 bases from J, the gap between germline ends came to 10 bases. The CDR3 DNA sequence: TGTGCCAGCAGCTCTCGACAGAGCTCCTACAATGAGCAGTTCTTC. Amino acids: CASSSRQSSYNEQFF. The whole variable domain, filled in from reference TRBV7-2 and TRBJ2-1, reads GAGVSQSPSNKVTEKGKDVELRCDPISGHTALYWYRQSLGQGLEFLIYFQGNSAPDKSGLPSDRFSAERTGGSVSTLTIQRTQQEDSAVYLCASSSRQSSYNEQFFGPGTRLTVL.

V gene TRBV4-1 combines with J gene TRBJ1-5; possible D gene TRBD1, 5 bases. This CDR3 has 14 residues. V gave up 0 bases and J gave up 3 bases, with 6 bases separating them. CDR1 and CDR2 (germline): MGHRA, YSYEKL. The CDR3 here is CASSQEGLNQPQHF. In DNA form, the CDR3 reads TGCGCCAGCAGCCAAGAGGGGCTCAATCAGCCCCAGCATTTT.

This chain connects TRBV27 to TRBJ2-5, with a tentative D call TRBD2 (6 bases). Germline V CDR1 and CDR2: MNHEY, SMNVEV (reference sequence). The CDR3 is made up of 16 amino acids. Trimming pared 4 bases from V and 1 base from J, leaving 16 bases between. The CDR3 DNA reads as TGTGCCAGCAGTTGGGGGGTTGGTGGCGGCCAAGAGACCCAGTACTTC. It yields the protein CASSWGVGGGQETQYF.

The chain uses TRBV7-2 and TRBJ1-4; TRBD1 might be the D (5 bases). The CDR3 is 14 amino acids. Trimming took 5 bases from V and 6 from J, leaving 13 bases between them. CDR1 is SGHTA and CDR2 is FQGNSA in the germline V gene. The CDR3 DNA follows: TGTGCCAGCAGCATGGTCGTGGGGGATGAAAAACTGTTTTTT. It codes for CASSMVVGDEKLFF.

The rearrangement uses TRBV10-3 and TRBJ2-7; 7 bases are a match to TRBD1. V dropped 6 bases and J dropped 0; count of bases not matched to a gene: 5. Per germline, CDR1 ENHRY and CDR2 SYGVKD. The CDR3 totals 14 residues. As DNA, the CDR3 is TGTGCCATCAGGACCGGGACAGCCTCCTACGAGCAGTACTTC. Protein: CAIRTGTASYEQYF.